The 29 T cell receptor beta chains below were found in one sample sequenced in a study of blood T cell repertoires in COVID-19. Profiled with immunoSEQ multiplex PCR; TCRdb holds only in-frame clones, not every one. The sample has 200,000 or so clones; more than 80% are singletons. The sample consisted of PBMCs or T cells enriched from blood (not recorded which). These receptors came from a woman aged 40 to 50 with acute COVID-19.

V usage is TRBV5-5 and J usage is TRBJ2-7; D is uncertain. The CDR3 consists of 14 residues. The germline V and J ends were trimmed by 0 bases and 0 bases, with 7 bases remaining between them. From germline, CDR1 is SGHKS and CDR2 YYEKEE (reference sequence). For the CDR3, the DNA is TGTGCCAGCAGCTTGGTAGCCCACTCCTACGAGCAGTACGTC. Its protein product is CASSLVAHSYEQYV.

V usage is TRBV14 and J usage is TRBJ1-1; D may be TRBD1 (6 bases). This CDR3 spans 15 amino acids. V lost 5 bases to trimming and J lost 3 bases, with 16 bases between them. The germline gives CDR1 SGHDN, CDR2 FVKESK. CDR3 DNA sequence: TGTGCCAGCAGCGAAAAGACAGGCCTGTACACTGAAGCTTTCTTT. Its protein product is CASSEKTGLYTEAFF.

The chain recombines TRBV4-3 with TRBJ2-7; weak D call: TRBD1 (6 bases). Germline values: CDR1 LGHNA, CDR2 YSLEER. CDR3 length: 15 amino acids. V was trimmed by 2 bases and J by 4 bases, leaving 15 bases between them. CDR3 amino acids: CASSQKTGEWYEQYF. The CDR3 DNA is TGCGCCAGCAGCCAAAAGACAGGAGAGTGGTACGAGCAGTACTTC.

CDR3 sequence reads: CASSPRSASGGTYEQYF. The CDR3 coding sequence is TGTGCCAGCAGCCCCCGTAGTGCTAGCGGGGGTACCTACGAGCAGTACTTC. This chain connects TRBV7-6 to TRBJ2-7; 10 bases agree with TRBD2. The CDR3 is 17 residues long. Germline CDR1 SGHVS, CDR2 FNYEAQ. V lost 5 bases and J lost 2; bases outside the gene matches: 12.

This clone occurred a few times. Distinct nucleotide sequences in the sample also encode this CDR3. The gene calls are TRBV9 and TRBJ2-7; 7 positions match TRBD1. From germline, CDR1 is SGDLS and CDR2 YYNGEE. Trimming cost V 3 bases and J 2 bases; bases outside gene matches: 2. This CDR3 has 13 residues. CDR3 DNA sequence: TGTGCCAGCAGCGGACAGGGTGCCTACGAGCAGTACTTC. This encodes CASSGQGAYEQYF.

The chain recombines TRBV7-3 with TRBJ2-3; 8 nucleotides line up with TRBD1. V trimming: 3 bases; J trimming: 5 bases; junction bases outside the gene matches: 10. Germline V gene data show CDR1 as SGHTA and CDR2 as FQGTGA. CDR3 length: 16 residues. CDR3 coding DNA: TGTGCCAGCAGCTTTCTCCGACAGGGGCGAGGAGATACGCAGTATTTT. Translation gives CASSFLRQGRGDTQYF. The variable domain in full, completed from reference TRBV7-3 and TRBJ2-3, reads GAGVSQTPSNKVTEKGKYVELRCDPISGHTALYWYRQSLGQGPEFLIYFQGTGAADDSGLPNDRFFAVRPEGSVSTLKIQRTERGDSAVYLCASSFLRQGRGDTQYFGPGTRLTVL.

The rearrangement links TRBV29-1 to TRBJ1-1; D is uncertain. CDR1 is SQVTM, CDR2 ANQGSEA, per germline. V lost 4 bases and J 7 bases, leaving 10 bases between the germline ends. This CDR3 comprises 11 residues. CDR3 DNA sequence: TGCAGCGTTGGAGGTCCCAGTGAAGCTTTCTTT. Its translation: CSVGGPSEAFF.

The chain has TRBV3-1 (or the pseudogene TRBV3-2) and TRBJ2-1; D gene unclear. Germline lookup yields CDR1 LGHDT and CDR2 YNNKEL (reference sequence). V was cut by 1 base and J by 2 bases, with 9 bases left in between. This CDR3 region has 15 residues. The CDR3 protein is CASSQGYLAYNEQFF. The DNA for the CDR3 is TGTGCCAGCAGCCAAGGTTATCTTGCCTACAATGAGCAGTTCTTC.

In nucleotides, the CDR3 is TGCGCCAGCAGATTTGGACAGGCGGGCACTGAAGCTTTCTTT. This sequence encodes CASRFGQAGTEAFF. The chain employs TRBV5-1 and TRBJ1-1; 7 bases are shared with TRBD1. Trimming at V came to 5 bases and at J to 4 bases, leaving 8 bases not matched to a gene. This CDR3 comprises 14 residues. Germline-derived CDR1 and CDR2 are SGHRS and YFSETQ.

The chain recombines TRBV5-1 with TRBJ2-1, with 9 bases that match TRBD1. CDR3 length: 14 amino acids. CDR1 is SGHRS and CDR2 is YFSETQ in the germline V gene. The V and J ends lost 3 bases and 9 bases, in that order; junction bases with no gene match: 7. The CDR3 DNA follows: TGCGCCAGCAGCTGGGACAGGGACGACCGTGAGCAGTTCTTC. It translates to CASSWDRDDREQFF.

V is TRBV5-1 and J is TRBJ1-1; TRBD1 might be the D (6 bases). The CDR3 contains 12 residues. The germline V gene encodes CDR1 SGHRS and CDR2 YFSETQ. V lost 3 bases to trimming and J lost 7 bases, with 10 bases between them. The CDR3 protein is CASSSQGIEAFF. CDR3 bases: TGCGCCAGCAGCTCGCAGGGGATTGAAGCTTTCTTT.

The chain has TRBV2 and TRBJ2-2, with D hard to call. From germline, CDR1 is SNHLY and CDR2 FYNNEI. Trimming stripped 7 bases from V and 6 bases from J, with 6 bases between. CDR3 length: 11 residues. The DNA for the CDR3 is TGTGCCAGCATATTCTCCGGGGAGCTGTTTTTT. Protein: CASIFSGELFF.

The DNA of the CDR3 is TGCAGTGCTAGTAGGGCAGGGGTGAACACTGAAGCTTTCTTT. It translates to CSASRAGVNTEAFF. This chain connects TRBV20-1 to TRBJ1-1, with D maybe TRBD1 (6 bases). The CDR3 has 14 amino acids. Trimming left V 3 bases short and J 0 bases short, with 11 bases between. Germline values: CDR1 DFQATT, CDR2 SNEGSKA (reference sequence).

The chain employs TRBV5-1 and TRBJ2-1; 11 nucleotides line up with TRBD2. This CDR3 is 14 amino acids long. With V trimmed by 6 bases and J by 8 bases, 7 bases remained unmatched. CDR1 and CDR2 (germline): SGHRS, YFSETQ. CDR3 in DNA: TGCGCCAGCAATATAGCGGGGGGGCCCGATGAGCAGTTCTTC. This codes for CASNIAGGPDEQFF.

The CDR3 loop reads CASRTGLTDTQYF. CDR3 sequence (DNA): TGTGCCAGCAGGACAGGACTCACAGATACGCAGTATTTT. V is TRBV28 and J is TRBJ2-3, with D tentatively TRBD1 (6 bases). The length of the CDR3 is 13 residues. Trimming pared 6 bases from V and 2 bases from J, leaving 9 bases between. Germline lookup yields CDR1 MDHEN and CDR2 SYDVKM. Based on the CDR3 plus reference TRBV28 and TRBJ2-3, the full variable domain is DVKVTQSSRYLVKRTGEKVFLECVQDMDHENMFWYRQDPGLGLRLIYFSYDVKMKEKGDIPEGYSVSREKKERFSLILESASTNQTSMYLCASRTGLTDTQYFGPGTRLTVL.

The chain links TRBV27 to TRBJ1-2; the D is unclear. Germline loops: CDR1 MNHEY, CDR2 SMNVEV (reference sequence). The CDR3 has 16 residues. Trimming took off 0 bases at V and 0 bases at J, with 11 bases between the two ends. The CDR3 here is CASSLSVRLANYGYTF. The DNA of the CDR3 is TGTGCCAGCAGTTTATCTGTTAGATTAGCTAACTATGGCTACACCTTC.

This chain joins TRBV7-9 and TRBJ1-2; D is unclear. The CDR3 runs 13 residues. Germline-derived CDR1 and CDR2 are SEHNR and FQNEAQ (reference sequence). V dropped 5 bases and J dropped 5 bases, with 12 bases sitting between them. The CDR3 DNA sequence: TGTGCCAGCAGCCACCGGGATCCATATGGCTACACCTTC. It specifies CASSHRDPYGYTF.

This clone appeared once. This chain connects TRBV9 to TRBJ2-3, with 11 bases fitting TRBD2. Germline assignment: CDR1 SGDLS and CDR2 YYNGEE. The CDR3 runs to 16 residues. Trimming at V came to 0 bases and at J to 2 bases, leaving 2 bases not matched to a gene. The CDR3 nucleotides read TGTGCCAGCAGCGTAGGGACTAGCGGGTTCACAGATACGCAGTATTTT. Translating gives CASSVGTSGFTDTQYF.

The rearrangement joins TRBV29-1 to TRBJ1-5, with 8 bases matching TRBD1. V trimming: 6 bases; J trimming: 2 bases; junction bases outside the gene matches: 6. Germline V gives CDR1 SQVTM, CDR2 ANQGSEA. This CDR3 contains 14 residues. Here the CDR3 reads CSVADRGGNQPQHF. DNA of the CDR3: TGCAGCGTGGCAGACAGGGGTGGCAATCAGCCCCAGCATTTT.

The V call is TRBV3-1 (or the pseudogene TRBV3-2), the J call TRBJ1-5; D is undetermined. This CDR3 region has 14 residues. Trimming took off 0 bases at V and 4 bases at J, with 7 bases between the two ends. Per the germline V gene, CDR1 is LGHDT and CDR2 is YNNKEL (reference sequence). The CDR3 nucleotides are TGTGCCAGCAGCCAAGATTCAGGAAATCAGCCCCAGCATTTT. Its translation is CASSQDSGNQPQHF.

This chain joins TRBV6-5 and TRBJ1-2; TRBD1 aligns across 7 bases. This CDR3 is 13 amino acids long. CDR1 and CDR2 (germline): MNHEY, SVGAGI. V lost 6 bases to trimming and J lost 8 bases; unmatched junction nucleotides: 9. The CDR3 DNA sequence: TGTGCCAGCAGGCCTACAGGGGTGGGCGGCTACACCTTC. Amino acid sequence: CASRPTGVGGYTF.

This chain links TRBV9 with TRBJ1-1; D is ambiguous. The V and J ends lost 4 bases and 0 bases respectively, with 10 bases between them. The CDR3 has 14 amino acids. Germline CDR1 SGDLS, CDR2 YYNGEE. CDR3 region: CASSPRNLNTEAFF. The CDR3, as DNA: TGTGCCAGCAGCCCCAGGAACCTGAACACTGAAGCTTTCTTT.

Details on this clone: Since a much larger clone is just one base distant, this may be a read error. V usage is TRBV25-1 and J usage is TRBJ1-1; TRBD1 agrees at 8 bases. Trimming took 5 bases from V and 4 from J; bases not matched to a gene: 0. Germline loops: CDR1 MGHDK, CDR2 SYGVNS. The CDR3 sequence is 12 residues long. In DNA, the CDR3 is TGTGCCAGCAGTACAGGGGGCACTGAAGCTTTCTTT. This sequence encodes CASSTGGTEAFF.

V gene TRBV25-1 combines with J gene TRBJ1-3; D is perhaps TRBD1 (5 bases). The ends were cut back, 4 bases at V and 4 bases at J, with 23 bases in the middle. Per the germline V gene, CDR1 is MGHDK and CDR2 is SYGVNS. The CDR3 has 18 amino acids. CDR3 in amino acids: CASSGPRGWTTGGNTIYF. CDR3 DNA sequence: TGTGCCAGCAGTGGTCCTCGGGGGTGGACCACGGGGGGAAACACCATATATTTT.

The chain couples TRBV7-2 to TRBJ1-1; D is possibly TRBD1 (6 bases). Germline lookup yields CDR1 SGHTA and CDR2 FQGNSA. Trimming removed 2 bases at V and 4 bases at J, with 23 bases between. This CDR3 region has 18 residues. CDR3 amino acids: CASSLKSGQSYAVTEAFF. CDR3 in DNA: TGTGCCAGCAGCTTAAAGTCCGGACAGAGCTACGCGGTCACTGAAGCTTTCTTT.

This clone was seen only once. The CDR3 DNA reads as TGTGCCAGCAGCTCCGCGAACTCCTACAATGAGCAGTTCTTC. Protein sequence: CASSSANSYNEQFF. The chain joins TRBV6-2 or TRBV6-3 to TRBJ2-1, with no clear D. There are 14 residues in the CDR3. Germline V gene lookup returns CDR1 MNHEY and CDR2 SVGEGT. Trimming removed 6 bases from V and 0 bases from J, with 9 bases in between.

This chain connects TRBV7-9 to TRBJ1-1, with TRBD1 matching 7 bases. The junction had 14 bases not matched to a gene; V was cut back by 1 base and J by 0 bases. This CDR3 is built from 19 residues. Per germline, CDR1 SEHNR and CDR2 FQNEAQ (reference sequence). CDR3: CASSLVLGRGILLNTEAFF. In DNA form, the CDR3 reads TGTGCCAGCAGCTTAGTGTTAGGCAGGGGGATTCTTTTGAACACTGAAGCTTTCTTT.

V and J are TRBV20-1 and TRBJ1-1, with TRBD1 as a possible D gene (6 bases). The germline CDR1 and CDR2 sequences are DFQATT and SNEGSKA (reference sequence). The CDR3 is 11 residues long. V dropped 7 bases and J dropped 5 bases, with 11 bases sitting between them. The CDR3 DNA is TGCAGTGTCAAGGGGGGGACTGAAGCTTTCTTT. Translation gives CSVKGGTEAFF.

This clone has a single count. The genes are TRBV3-1 (or the pseudogene TRBV3-2) and TRBJ1-2; 7 bases match TRBD1. V lost 1 base and J lost 4; bases outside the gene matches: 0. CDR1 is LGHDT and CDR2 is YNNKEL in the germline V gene (reference sequence). The CDR3 sequence is 13 residues long. DNA for the CDR3: TGTGCCAGCAGCCAAGGACAGGGCTATGGCTACACCTTC. This gives the protein CASSQGQGYGYTF.